This entry features one TCR beta chain sequence. Clones were read by immunoSEQ multiplex PCR, and TCRdb kept only the in-frame ones, dropping some. Altogether around 100,000 clones are present, 88% being singletons, with the ten largest covering around 5.4%. The sample is drawn from a study of blood T cell repertoires in COVID-19. Background on the study: The United States, Italy and Spain supplied acute and convalescent COVID-19 samples.

This CDR3 has 15 residues. The germline gives CDR1 SGHRS, CDR2 YFSETQ. Trimming removed 0 bases from V and 0 bases from J, with 10 bases in between. The rearrangement links TRBV5-1 to TRBJ2-7; D is unclear. The clonotype was recovered from a human donor in a cohort sampled during active COVID-19. Specimen: peripheral blood. The CDR3 DNA sequence: TGCGCCAGCAGCTTGGCAGGCTCCAGCTCCTACGAGCAGTACTTC. This codes for CASSLAGSSSYEQYF.